A single sample is the source of the 28 T cell receptor beta chains below, sequenced in a study of identical twins (dated by TCRdb to the mid-2010s). Receptor libraries were prepared by 5' RACE. Data came from an Illumina HiSeq 2000. TCRdb's own reprocessing of the public reads used fastp at Q25 and MiXCR and kept productive beta chains. All rows with the same CDR3 protein become a single entry with the most common DNA and genes. This sample gives some 270,000 distinct CDR3 sequences in total; approximately 8.3% of them show up just once. The ten largest clones represent less than 4% of the sample. These records were also assigned to another study, of yellow fever vaccine responses in identical twins.

Sequenced sample: CD8+ T cells sorted from blood. The source of these receptors is a woman aged 18-35 years in good health.

This clonotype was seen a few times. This chain connects TRBV7-2 to TRBJ2-1; D is possibly TRBD2 (5 bases). The CDR3 has 17 residues. Germline V lookup: CDR1 SGHTA, CDR2 FQGNSA. V shed 1 base and J shed 4 bases, with 17 bases lying between them. The CDR3 DNA reads as TGTGCCAGCAGCTTAGGTGGGATTAGCGAACAGTACAATGAGCAGTTCTTC. As protein: CASSLGGISEQYNEQFF. Combining the CDR3 with reference TRBV7-2 and TRBJ2-1 gives the whole variable domain GAGVSQSPSNKVTEKGKDVELRCDPISGHTALYWYRQSLGQGLEFLIYFQGNSAPDKSGLPSDRFSAERTGGSVSTLTIQRTQQEDSAVYLCASSLGGISEQYNEQFFGPGTRLTVL.

This clonotype was found a few times. This chain connects TRBV5-6 to TRBJ2-1, with D possibly TRBD2 on 5 matching bases. CDR1 and CDR2 (germline): SGHDT, YYEEEE. V lost 4 bases to trimming and J lost 7 bases, with 12 bases between them. The CDR3 contains 13 residues. The CDR3 sequence: CASSRAESNEQFF. DNA of the CDR3: TGTGCCAGCAGCCGAGCGGAATCTAATGAGCAGTTCTTC.

This clonotype was picked up a small number of times. V gene TRBV20-1 combines with J gene TRBJ2-7; 7 nucleotides match TRBD2. Germline values: CDR1 DFQATT, CDR2 SNEGSKA (reference sequence). The CDR3 is 16 residues long. Trimming at V came to 0 bases and at J to 0 bases, leaving 8 bases not matched to a gene. The CDR3 reads CSARDLRDYNSYEQYF. DNA for the CDR3: TGCAGTGCTAGAGATTTGCGGGACTACAACTCCTACGAGCAGTACTTC.

The gene calls are TRBV20-1 and TRBJ2-7; 8 bases line up with TRBD1. This CDR3 comprises 13 residues. In germline, CDR1 is DFQATT, CDR2 SNEGSKA (reference sequence). Losses at the gene ends were 6 bases for V and 3 bases for J; bases not matched to a gene: 7. The CDR3 nucleotides are TGCAGTGCCCCGGACAGGGATCGCTACGAGCAGTACTTC. This translates into CSAPDRDRYEQYF.

This clonotype was observed a few times. The junction departs from the called germline gene at one end, perhaps through a read error. The chain joins TRBV7-9 to TRBJ2-1; TRBD2 agrees at 7 bases. The CDR3 is made up of 14 amino acids. Germline loops: CDR1 SEHNR, CDR2 FQNEAQ (reference sequence). CDR3 residues: CASSSPWGLAVLAF. The CDR3 bases are TGTGCCAGCAGCTCGCCTTGGGGTCTAGCGGTCTTGGCGTTC.

Remarks on this clonotype: One junction end disagrees with the germline gene, perhaps due to a read error. The rearrangement links TRBV5-1 to TRBJ2-3; possibly TRBD1 for D (5 bases). Germline loops: CDR1 SGHRS, CDR2 YFSETQ. This CDR3 has 13 amino acids. The CDR3 nucleotides are TGCGCCAGCAAGGCCAGGGTCCCAGATACGAAGTATTTT. This translates into CASKARVPDTKYF. Filled out from reference TRBV5-1 and TRBJ2-3, the complete variable domain reads KAGVTQTPRYLIKTRGQQVTLSCSPISGHRSVSWYQQTPGQGLQFLFEYFSETQRNKGNFPGRFSGRQFSNSRSEMNVSTLELGDSALYLCASKARVPDTKYFGPGTRLTVL.

This clonotype has a handful of counts. The chain joins TRBV7-9 to TRBJ2-7, with TRBD1 matching 7 bases. V was clipped by 8 bases and J by 7 bases; unmatched bases: 8. Per the germline V gene, CDR1 is SEHNR and CDR2 is FQNEAQ (reference sequence). This CDR3 comprises 12 residues. CDR3 in amino acids: CASWTGDREQYF. Written as DNA, the CDR3 is TGTGCCAGCTGGACAGGTGACCGAGAGCAGTACTTC.

This clonotype was picked up one time. V and J are TRBV5-5 and TRBJ2-3, with TRBD2 matching 7 bases. Germline CDR1 reads SGHKS; CDR2 reads YYEKEE (reference sequence). V shed 8 bases, J shed 5 bases, and the junction held 11 bases outside the gene matches. This CDR3 comprises 14 residues. The CDR3 reads CARSPGGSGDTQYF. For the CDR3, the DNA is TGTGCCAGGAGCCCCGGGGGGTCAGGAGATACGCAGTATTTT.

This clonotype has at least ten counts. The V call is TRBV28, the J call TRBJ2-5; no definite D call. Germline V gene sequence: CDR1 MDHEN, CDR2 SYDVKM. The CDR3 contains 13 residues. Trimming pared 5 bases from V and 5 bases from J, leaving 12 bases between. The CDR3 loop is CASSEQERETQYF. The CDR3 DNA sequence: TGTGCCAGCAGTGAACAAGAACGTGAGACCCAGTACTTC.

The chain couples TRBV5-6 to TRBJ2-1, with TRBD2 matching 9 bases. The trim removed 0 bases at V and 5 bases at J, leaving 6 bases unmatched. Germline V lookup: CDR1 SGHDT, CDR2 YYEEEE. The CDR3 totals 16 residues. The CDR3 here is CASSLAAASGDNEQFF. CDR3 bases: TGTGCCAGCAGCTTGGCCGCGGCTAGCGGGGACAATGAGCAGTTCTTC.

This clonotype was detected only a few times. V usage is TRBV11-1 and J usage is TRBJ2-1; tentatively, D is TRBD2 (5 bases). The germline V gene has CDR1 SGHAT and CDR2 FQDESV (reference sequence). This CDR3 is 15 amino acids long. Between the trimmed V and J ends, which lost 5 bases and 7 bases, there was a span of 18 bases. CDR3 sequence: CASSPEDLVENEQFF. CDR3 coding DNA: TGTGCCAGCAGCCCTGAGGACTTAGTGGAGAATGAGCAGTTCTTC.

This clonotype showed up just a few times. CDR3 in DNA: TGCAGCGGCCGGTCCTCTGGCGAGCAGTACTTC. Translated: CSGRSSGEQYF. This chain links TRBV29-1 with TRBJ2-7; D is unresolved. The length of the CDR3 is 11 residues. Germline-derived CDR1 and CDR2 are SQVTM and ANQGSEA. Trimming left V 7 bases short and J 6 bases short, with 13 bases between.

This clonotype came up a few times. The gene calls are TRBV29-1 and TRBJ2-3, with D uncertain. With 3 bases removed from V and 11 bases from J, the gap between germline ends came to 15 bases. Germline V gene data show CDR1 as SQVTM and CDR2 as ANQGSEA. The length of the CDR3 is 12 residues. The CDR3: CSVELWALQQYF. Here the CDR3 DNA reads TGCAGCGTTGAGCTTTGGGCCCTCCAGCAGTATTTT.

This clonotype has more than one count but fewer than ten. The V call is TRBV5-8, the J call TRBJ1-1, with 7 bases lining up with TRBD1. The germline CDR1 and CDR2 sequences are SGHTS and YDEGEE. V was pared by 4 bases and J by 4 bases, with 4 bases of the junction left unmatched. The CDR3 is 13 amino acids. The CDR3 protein is CASSPQGGTEAFF. The DNA for the CDR3 is TGTGCCAGCAGCCCCCAGGGGGGCACTGAAGCTTTCTTT.

This clonotype was seen a handful of times. V usage is TRBV2 and J usage is TRBJ2-6, with D hard to call. V was cut by 3 bases and J by 0 bases, with 15 bases left in between. CDR1 and CDR2 (germline): SNHLY, FYNNEI. CDR3 size: 18 residues. The CDR3 region has the DNA TGTGCCAGCAGTGACGGTGGCCAGGTCCCCTCTGGGGCCAACGTCCTGACTTTC. It translates to CASSDGGQVPSGANVLTF. The full variable domain, rest sourced from reference TRBV2 and TRBJ2-6, is EPEVTQTPSHQVTQMGQEVILRCVPISNHLYFYWYRQILGQKVEFLVSFYNNEISEKSEIFDDQFSVERPDGSNFTLKIRSTKLEDSAMYFCASSDGGQVPSGANVLTFGAGSRLTVL.

This clonotype was counted a few times. The chain has TRBV4-2 and TRBJ2-7; 8 bases are shared with TRBD2. The CDR3 loop spans 14 amino acids. Germline trimming cut 2 bases from V and 5 bases from J; bases unmatched to any gene: 5. CDR1 LGHNA and CDR2 YNFKEQ come from the germline V gene. CDR3 DNA: TGTGCCAGCAGCCAAACCGGGACTAGTGACGAGCAGTACTTC. Protein product: CASSQTGTSDEQYF.

This clonotype has a count of ten or more. The V and J genes are TRBV5-1 and TRBJ2-5; no definite D call. The germline gives CDR1 SGHRS, CDR2 YFSETQ. The CDR3 contains 13 residues. Trimming shortened V by 5 bases and J by 2 bases, and 10 bases separated the two germline ends. Here the CDR3 DNA reads TGCGCCAGCAGGACGTTAGTTCAAGAGACCCAGTACTTC. Protein sequence: CASRTLVQETQYF.

This clonotype was seen at least ten times. The CDR3 region has the DNA TGTGCCAGCAGCTTCCTGTCCTACAATGAGCAGTTCTTC. This sequence encodes CASSFLSYNEQFF. The chain links TRBV5-5 to TRBJ2-1; D remains ambiguous. Deletions cut 2 bases from V and 1 base from J, with 4 bases between. This CDR3 comprises 13 residues. Germline V gene lookup returns CDR1 SGHKS and CDR2 YYEKEE (reference sequence).

The gene calls are TRBV12-3 or TRBV12-4 and TRBJ1-1; unclear D gene. V was shortened by 2 bases and J by 5 bases, with 6 bases between the two germline ends. This CDR3 has 12 amino acids. CDR3 protein: CASSLYVTEAFF. DNA for the CDR3: TGTGCCAGCAGTTTATACGTGACTGAAGCTTTCTTT.

This clonotype was seen a handful of times. The chain combines TRBV10-3 with TRBJ2-5; TRBD2 might be the D (5 bases). Germline assignment: CDR1 ENHRY and CDR2 SYGVKD. The germline V and J ends were trimmed by 11 bases and 2 bases, with 15 bases remaining between them. CDR3 size: 13 residues. The CDR3 loop reads CAAKGAEQETQYF. In DNA, the CDR3 is TGTGCCGCCAAGGGAGCAGAACAAGAGACCCAGTACTTC.

About this clonotype: The junction departs from germline at one end; a sequencing error may be responsible. This rearrangement joins TRBV12-3 or TRBV12-4 to TRBJ2-2; TRBD2 aligns across 16 bases. This CDR3 contains 19 residues. CDR3 amino acids: CACSLALGLAGGPAGELFF. Here the CDR3 DNA reads TGTGCCTGCAGTTTAGCGCTGGGACTAGCGGGGGGGCCTGCCGGGGAGCTGTTTTTT.

A few counts support this clonotype. The rearrangement joins TRBV27 to TRBJ1-4, with a weak D call TRBD1 (5 bases). Germline lookup yields CDR1 MNHEY and CDR2 SMNVEV (reference sequence). CDR3 length: 13 amino acids. V was pared by 3 bases and J by 8 bases, with 10 bases between. Here the CDR3 reads CASSLGPWEKLFF. The CDR3 nucleotides are TGTGCCAGCAGTTTGGGGCCATGGGAAAAACTGTTTTTT.

The chain links TRBV5-1 to TRBJ2-3; unclear D gene. Trimming pared 3 bases from V and 2 bases from J, leaving 10 bases between. Germline CDR1 reads SGHRS; CDR2 reads YFSETQ. The length of the CDR3 is 14 residues. CDR3 sequence (DNA): TGCGCCAGCAGCTCTAGGGTTTCCACAGATACGCAGTATTTT. It yields the protein CASSSRVSTDTQYF. Using reference TRBV5-1 and TRBJ2-3 for the parts outside the CDR3, the full variable domain is KAGVTQTPRYLIKTRGQQVTLSCSPISGHRSVSWYQQTPGQGLQFLFEYFSETQRNKGNFPGRFSGRQFSNSRSEMNVSTLELGDSALYLCASSSRVSTDTQYFGPGTRLTVL.

Only a few counts were recorded for this clonotype. The rearrangement joins TRBV7-2 to TRBJ2-3; D is perhaps TRBD1 (6 bases). CDR3 size: 13 residues. V lost 6 bases, J lost 1 base, and 8 bases lay in between. Germline lookup yields CDR1 SGHTA and CDR2 FQGNSA. The CDR3 DNA follows: TGTGCCAGCAGACAGGGTGGCACAGATACGCAGTATTTT. It is translated as CASRQGGTDTQYF.

The chain recombines TRBV29-1 with TRBJ2-1; 8 nucleotides align to TRBD1. The J segment lost 6 bases and the V segment lost 6 bases, leaving 10 bases of the junction unmatched. The CDR3 has 14 residues. Germline CDR1 and CDR2: SQVTM and ANQGSEA. The CDR3 loop reads CSVPRGGTGNEQFF. The CDR3 DNA reads as TGCAGCGTCCCAAGGGGTGGGACAGGCAATGAGCAGTTCTTC.

This clonotype was seen at least ten times. J is TRBJ1-2 and V is TRBV24-1, with 8 nucleotides matching TRBD1. The CDR3 runs to 14 residues. Trimming took 1 base from V and 6 from J; bases not matched to a gene: 3. The germline V gene encodes CDR1 KGHDR and CDR2 SFDVKD. The CDR3 DNA reads TGTGCCACCAGTGATTTACGACAGGGGAATGGCTACACCTTC. It encodes CATSDLRQGNGYTF.

This clonotype turned up a few times. The chain has TRBV25-1 and TRBJ2-1; 7 bases are shared with TRBD2. The junction had 18 bases not matched to a gene; V was cut back by 10 bases and J by 9 bases. The CDR3 is made up of 15 amino acids. CDR1 is MGHDK and CDR2 is SYGVNS in the germline V gene. The CDR3 is CATSSSGRSHGEQFF. The CDR3 DNA sequence: TGTGCCACCTCCTCCTCCGGGAGGTCCCATGGTGAGCAGTTCTTC.

In its sample, this clonotype was seen a few times. V gene TRBV12-3 or TRBV12-4 combines with J gene TRBJ2-1; 8 positions match TRBD2. V trimming: 1 base; J trimming: 3 bases; junction bases outside the gene matches: 11. This CDR3 has 18 residues. CDR3 bases: TGTGCCAGCAGTTTAGGGGTGAAGGCGGGGGGAATCTACAATGAGCAGTTCTTC. It encodes CASSLGVKAGGIYNEQFF.